This T cell receptor (beta chain) was found in a study of blood T cell repertoires in COVID-19. The overall study: The United States, Italy and Spain provided the acute and convalescent COVID-19 samples. T cells, B-cell-depleted T cells, or PBMCs provided the cDNA or gDNA that served as material.

After removal of 4 bases from V and 4 bases from J, the junction contained 4 bases not matched to a gene. The CDR3 has 14 amino acids. The germline V gene encodes CDR1 SGHRS and CDR2 YFSETQ. Under the authors' procedure: Amplification from reference gene primers served as the basis for estimated nucleated cell counts. Measured with immunoSEQ multiplex PCR; TCRdb has only the in-frame clones, and not every one. The V and J calls and clone size come from that table; D and trimming were worked out from the DNA. The sample carries about 330,000 clones, over 70% recorded once. The sequenced sample consisted of peripheral blood. The gene calls are TRBV5-1 and TRBJ2-1; 8 positions agree with TRBD2. This clonotype was sampled from a woman aged 50 to 65 with acute or convalescent COVID-19. The CDR3 DNA is TGCGCCAGCAGCCGTAGCGGGGATTACAATGAGCAGTTCTTC. Its protein product is CASSRSGDYNEQFF.